This TCR beta chain was found in a study of blood T cell repertoires in COVID-19. Study details: Some COVID-19 samples were acute and others convalescent; all came from the United States, Italy and Spain. PBMCs, B-cell-depleted T cells, or T cells provided the cDNA or gDNA that made up the material.

Per the study methods: The authors estimated nucleated cell counts from reference gene primer amplification. TCRdb's copy holds only in-frame clones and misses some; the assay was immunoSEQ multiplex PCR. V, J and clone size are taken as reported in that table, and D and trimming were inferred from the DNA itself. Among 300,000 to 350,000 clones, 87% were seen once, and the ten largest hold approximately 2%. The CDR3 has 14 residues. V lost 5 bases to trimming and J lost 6 bases, with 14 bases between them. Germline-derived CDR1 and CDR2 are SEHNR and FQNEAQ (reference sequence). The origin of this receptor is a man between 18 and 29 years old with active or convalescent COVID-19. The sample taken for sequencing was peripheral blood. The chain carries TRBV7-9 and TRBJ2-1; D perhaps matches TRBD2 (6 bases). CDR3 loop: CASSLSLGGNEQFF. The CDR3 DNA is TGTGCCAGCAGCCTAAGTTTGGGGGGCAATGAGCAGTTCTTC.